A single sample is the source of the 9 T cell receptor beta chains below, sequenced in a study of cytomegalovirus exposure and HLA in healthy donors (dated by TCRdb to the late 2010s). The library came from the immunoSEQ multiplex PCR assay. The multiplex PCR relied on a mix of 60 forward primers for TCR Vbeta segments and 13 reverse primers for TCR Jbeta segments. This is the immuneACCESS table as TCRdb keeps it, with only in-frame sequences that have V and J called. A part of the clones is gone; compared with another copy, unresolved V genes explain less than half, and the rest is unexplained. Across this sample there are over 150,000 clones, with under 80% seen only once. Around 1.9% of the sample goes to the ten largest clones. Sample: PBMCs. The receptors here all came from a man aged 30 to 39 in good health and CMV-seronegative.

This rearrangement joins TRBV28 to TRBJ2-7, with D unresolved. Trimming pared 11 bases from V and 0 bases from J, leaving 8 bases between. CDR1 MDHEN and CDR2 SYDVKM come from the germline V gene. The CDR3 runs 11 residues. For the CDR3, the DNA is TGTGCCGCCCAGGACTCCTACGAGCAGTACTTC. It yields the protein CAAQDSYEQYF.

A word on this clone: Different DNA sequences within this sample yield the same CDR3. The gene calls are TRBV15 and TRBJ1-5; D not resolved. Germline V gene data show CDR1 as LNHNV and CDR2 as YYDKDF (reference sequence). Trimming shortened V by 3 bases and J by 1 base, and 7 bases separated the two germline ends. This CDR3 has 14 amino acids. In DNA form, the CDR3 reads TGTGCCACCAGCAGTGAGGGAAGCAATCAGCCCCAGCATTTT. This codes for CATSSEGSNQPQHF.

This clone was recorded a few times. The rearrangement links TRBV6-4 to TRBJ2-3; tentatively, D is TRBD1 (5 bases). The CDR3 contains 14 residues. CDR1 MRHNA and CDR2 SNTAGT come from the germline V gene. Trimming took 2 bases from V and 2 from J, leaving 8 bases between them. The CDR3 DNA reads TGTGCCAGCAGTGACGGGGCACACACAGATACGCAGTATTTT. Protein: CASSDGAHTDTQYF.

This sequence joins TRBV5-1 and TRBJ2-7; 12 bases agree with TRBD1. Germline V gene data show CDR1 as SGHRS and CDR2 as YFSETQ. The V segment lost 0 bases and the J segment 1 base; nucleotides outside the gene matches: 5. The CDR3 length is 17 residues. The CDR3 DNA follows: TGCGCCAGCAGCTTGGGAGGGACAGGGGGCTTATCCTACGAGCAGTACTTC. Translating it yields CASSLGGTGGLSYEQYF.

As for this clone: One junction end disagrees with the germline gene, perhaps due to a read error. This chain links TRBV5-1 with TRBJ1-2; weak D call: TRBD1 (6 bases). Germline CDR1 and CDR2: SGHRS and YFSETQ. This CDR3 region has 13 residues. The chain's CDR3 is CASSLTGNYGYPF. DNA for the CDR3: TGCGCTAGCAGCTTAACAGGGAACTATGGCTACCCCTTC.

The chain combines TRBV25-1 with TRBJ2-2; a weak D match, TRBD1 (6 bases). CDR1 MGHDK and CDR2 SYGVNS come from the germline V gene. V was shortened by 7 bases and J by 2 bases, with 11 bases between the two germline ends. This CDR3 comprises 14 residues. The CDR3 here is CASTGQTNTGELFF. The CDR3 coding sequence is TGTGCCAGCACTGGACAGACAAACACCGGGGAGCTGTTTTTT.

This clone was seen only once. This chain joins TRBV7-2 and TRBJ1-4, with D perhaps TRBD1 (5 bases). Germline values: CDR1 SGHTA, CDR2 FQGNSA. The V end lost 0 bases, the J end lost 8 bases, and 7 bases lay between the germline ends. The CDR3 length is 13 residues. The CDR3 sequence: CASSLAQGEKLFF. The CDR3 DNA sequence: TGTGCCAGCAGCTTAGCGCAGGGCGAAAAACTGTTTTTT.

The gene calls are TRBV19 and TRBJ2-5; possibly TRBD2 for D (6 bases). Trimming left V 4 bases short and J 2 bases short, with 11 bases between. The germline V gene has CDR1 LNHDA and CDR2 SQIVND (reference sequence). The CDR3 runs to 14 residues. This CDR3 is CASSTGRGQETQYF. DNA for the CDR3: TGTGCCAGTAGTACGGGGCGGGGTCAAGAGACCCAGTACTTC.

For this clone: Other nucleotide sequences from this sample produce the same CDR3. V gene TRBV18 combines with J gene TRBJ1-5, with D tentatively TRBD1 (6 bases). Germline-derived CDR1 and CDR2 are KGHSH and LQKENI. Trimming removed 3 bases at V and 7 bases at J, with 10 bases between. The CDR3 is 13 residues long. CDR3 bases: TGTGCCAGCTCACCCGACAGGAACCAGCCCCAGCATTTT. Its translation: CASSPDRNQPQHF.